This record looks at one TCR beta chain sequence and its context. This specimen belongs to a study of blood T cell repertoires in COVID-19. Turning to the study itself: Samples taken during acute and convalescent COVID-19 were collected in the United States, Italy and Spain. The analysed material was cDNA or gDNA that came from T cells, B-cell-depleted T cells, or PBMCs.

J gave up 8 bases and V 3 bases, and 8 bases lay outside the gene matches. This CDR3 comprises 15 residues. Germline V gene lookup returns CDR1 SGHRS and CDR2 YFSETQ. In the authors' methods: Scientists estimated how many nucleated cells there were by amplifying reference gene primers. This table comes from immunoSEQ multiplex PCR, and its TCRdb copy is limited to in-frame clones, with some not included. That table is the source of V, J and clone size, and D and trimming were worked out from the DNA. The sample contains around 300,000 clones, 70% to 90% of which appear only once. This chain links TRBV5-1 with TRBJ2-7; 13 bases align to TRBD2. This receptor was obtained from a woman aged 30 to 39 with active or convalescent COVID-19. Sequenced: peripheral blood. The CDR3 loop is CASSSGLAGVGKQYF. The CDR3 DNA follows: TGCGCCAGCAGCTCTGGACTAGCGGGGGTCGGGAAGCAGTACTTC.